A single sample gave rise to the 22 T cell receptor beta chains below, sequenced in a study of blood T cell repertoires in COVID-19. Only in-frame clones appear in the TCRdb table, and some are missing; sequencing was by immunoSEQ multiplex PCR. Of roughly 500,000 clones in the sample, roughly nine tenths were seen once. The sequencing input was peripheral blood. These receptors were collected from a man in his late teens or twenties with COVID-19, enrolled during active disease.

The chain has TRBV10-1 and TRBJ2-1, with a possible D match to TRBD1 (6 bases). The germline CDR1 and CDR2 sequences are WNHNN and SYGVQD (reference sequence). V lost 10 bases and J lost 0, with 13 bases in between. This CDR3 comprises 14 residues. The chain's CDR3 is CANYPDSSYNEQFF. The DNA for the CDR3 is TGCGCCAACTACCCGGACAGCTCCTACAATGAGCAGTTCTTC.

The rearrangement joins TRBV6-2 or TRBV6-3 to TRBJ1-5; unclear D gene. This CDR3 has 12 residues. V dropped 2 bases and J dropped 5 bases, with 4 bases sitting between them. Germline CDR1 reads MNHEY; CDR2 reads SVGEGT. The DNA for the CDR3 is TGTGCCAGCAGTTACCTTGATCAGCCCCAGCATTTT. Translating gives CASSYLDQPQHF.

V gene TRBV5-4 combines with J gene TRBJ2-3; 8 positions match TRBD2. CDR1 is SGHNT and CDR2 is YYREEE in the germline V gene (reference sequence). This CDR3 has 15 residues. Losses at the gene ends were 3 bases for V and 0 bases for J; bases not matched to a gene: 3. Written as DNA, the CDR3 is TGTGCCAGCAGCTCCCGGGGGGGTAGCACAGATACGCAGTATTTT. Encoded protein: CASSSRGGSTDTQYF.

The chain employs TRBV5-1 and TRBJ1-2; possible D gene TRBD1, 6 bases. CDR1 and CDR2 from the germline V gene are SGHRS and YFSETQ. The V end lost 0 bases, the J end lost 6 bases, and 18 bases lay between the germline ends. This CDR3 comprises 16 residues. In DNA form, the CDR3 reads TGCGCCAGCAGCTTGGGGATACAGGGATCTTCGGATGGCTACACCTTC. Encoded protein: CASSLGIQGSSDGYTF.

This clone was counted a few times. The genes are TRBV2 and TRBJ2-7; TRBD1 matches 7 bases. The CDR3 sequence is 14 residues long. The J segment lost 0 bases and the V segment lost 7 bases, leaving 6 bases of the junction unmatched. Germline V gives CDR1 SNHLY, CDR2 FYNNEI. CDR3 sequence: CASTSGTASYEQYF. In nucleotides, the CDR3 is TGTGCCAGCACCTCCGGGACAGCCTCCTACGAGCAGTACTTC.

This rearrangement joins TRBV2 to TRBJ2-1; D is perhaps TRBD2 (6 bases). Deletions cut 1 base from V and 8 bases from J, with 18 bases between. The CDR3 extends over 16 amino acids. The germline CDR1 and CDR2 sequences are SNHLY and FYNNEI. CDR3 nucleotide sequence: TGTGCCAGCAGTGAAGGGGGCGGGAAGGGGTTGCATGAGCAGTTCTTC. Residues: CASSEGGGKGLHEQFF.

The chain joins TRBV7-9 to TRBJ2-7; 8 bases agree with TRBD1. From germline, CDR1 is SEHNR and CDR2 FQNEAQ (reference sequence). The length of the CDR3 is 16 residues. Germline trimming cut 1 base from V and 3 bases from J; bases unmatched to any gene: 8. In DNA form, the CDR3 reads TGTGCCAGCAGCTTAGTCCCCAGGACAGGGAGCTACGAGCAGTACTTC. Translation gives CASSLVPRTGSYEQYF. The complete variable domain, with remaining parts taken from reference TRBV7-9 and TRBJ2-7, reads DTGVSQNPRHKITKRGQNVTFRCDPISEHNRLYWYRQTLGQGPEFLTYFQNEAQLEKSRLLSDRFSAERPKGSFSTLEIQRTEQGDSAMYLCASSLVPRTGSYEQYFGPGTRLTVT.

V usage is TRBV2 and J usage is TRBJ2-7; D perhaps matches TRBD2 (6 bases). Trimming stripped 6 bases from V and 3 bases from J, with 21 bases between. This CDR3 comprises 16 residues. Germline V lookup: CDR1 SNHLY, CDR2 FYNNEI. DNA for the CDR3: TGTGCCAGCAGAGCCGAATGGAGGGGCTTTATCTACGAGCAGTACTTC. Encoded protein: CASRAEWRGFIYEQYF.

The chain employs TRBV27 and TRBJ2-1, with D perhaps TRBD1 (6 bases). V shed 3 bases and J shed 4 bases, with 10 bases lying between them. Germline lookup yields CDR1 MNHEY and CDR2 SMNVEV (reference sequence). CDR3 length: 14 amino acids. The CDR3, as DNA: TGTGCCAGCAGTTTCTTACAGGGTTACAATGAGCAGTTCTTC. This encodes CASSFLQGYNEQFF.

This sequence joins TRBV30 and TRBJ2-7; a weak D match, TRBD2 (7 bases). Trimming removed 5 bases at V and 2 bases at J, with 19 bases between. Germline values: CDR1 GTSNPN, CDR2 SVGIG (reference sequence). The CDR3 covers 15 residues. This CDR3 is CAWSPGGLAPYEQYF. CDR3 sequence (DNA): TGTGCCTGGTCCCCCGGGGGGCTGGCCCCCTACGAGCAGTACTTC.

The rearrangement joins TRBV11-3 to TRBJ2-1, with TRBD2 matching 9 bases. Germline V lookup: CDR1 SGHNT, CDR2 YENEEA. The CDR3 runs 20 residues. The junction had 20 bases not matched to a gene; V was cut back by 5 bases and J by 3 bases. CDR3 protein: CASSGYSGRVPERDYNEQFF. In nucleotides, the CDR3 is TGTGCCAGCAGCGGATATAGCGGGAGAGTTCCGGAACGGGACTACAATGAGCAGTTCTTC.

The J gene is TRBJ1-3, the V gene TRBV6-5; D gene uncertain. The germline V and J ends were trimmed by 6 bases and 1 base, with 7 bases remaining between them. CDR1 and CDR2 from the germline V gene are MNHEY and SVGAGI. The CDR3 is 13 amino acids. This CDR3 is CASRRSSGNTIYF. The CDR3 DNA sequence: TGTGCCAGCAGGCGGTCTTCTGGAAACACCATATATTTT.

J is TRBJ2-3 and V is TRBV24-1; the match to TRBD2 covers 12 bases. V was pared by 0 bases and J by 2 bases, with 5 bases of the junction left unmatched. From germline, CDR1 is KGHDR and CDR2 SFDVKD. The CDR3 covers 18 residues. The CDR3 region has the DNA TGTGCCACCAGTGATTTGCCAACTAGCGGGAGGTACACAGATACGCAGTATTTT. Protein: CATSDLPTSGRYTDTQYF.

This rearrangement joins TRBV9 to TRBJ2-5; tentatively, D is TRBD1 (7 bases). V was trimmed by 0 bases and J by 5 bases, leaving 14 bases between them. Per the germline V gene, CDR1 is SGDLS and CDR2 is YYNGEE. The CDR3 length is 15 residues. The CDR3 nucleotides are TGTGCCAGCAGCGTAGTCGGAGGGGGCTGGGAGACCCAGTACTTC. Amino acids: CASSVVGGGWETQYF. The entire variable domain, with the rest obtained from reference TRBV9 and TRBJ2-5, is as follows: DSGVTQTPKHLITATGQRVTLRCSPRSGDLSVYWYQQSLDQGLQFLIQYYNGEERAKGNILERFSAQQFPDLHSELNLSSLELGDSALYFCASSVVGGGWETQYFGPGTRLLVL.

The chain employs TRBV7-9 and TRBJ2-1; 14 bases line up with TRBD2. Germline loops: CDR1 SEHNR, CDR2 FQNEAQ (reference sequence). The trim removed 5 bases at V and 6 bases at J, leaving 6 bases unmatched. The CDR3 runs to 16 residues. The CDR3 DNA reads TGTGCCAGCAGCGGGGGACTAGCGGGAGATCTCAATGAGCAGTTCTTC. It translates to CASSGGLAGDLNEQFF. Full variable domain (remainder filled in from reference TRBV7-9 and TRBJ2-1): DTGVSQNPRHKITKRGQNVTFRCDPISEHNRLYWYRQTLGQGPEFLTYFQNEAQLEKSRLLSDRFSAERPKGSFSTLEIQRTEQGDSAMYLCASSGGLAGDLNEQFFGPGTRLTVL.

This chain links TRBV6-5 with TRBJ1-4; 9 positions agree with TRBD1. The CDR3 loop spans 14 amino acids. CDR1 and CDR2 (germline): MNHEY, SVGAGI. Losses at the gene ends were 8 bases for V and 8 bases for J; bases not matched to a gene: 9. CDR3 DNA: TGTGCCAGCGGCAACTTACAGGGGGCCGAAAAACTGTTTTTT. Protein product: CASGNLQGAEKLFF.

The chain is built from TRBV18 and TRBJ2-1; D is ambiguous. Germline loops: CDR1 KGHSH, CDR2 LQKENI. Trimming removed 4 bases from V and 4 bases from J, with 11 bases in between. The CDR3 loop spans 14 amino acids. CDR3 in amino acids: CASSRAQDYNEQFF. The CDR3 bases are TGTGCCAGCTCACGTGCCCAGGATTACAATGAGCAGTTCTTC. The whole variable domain, remainder taken from reference TRBV18 and TRBJ2-1, is NAGVMQNPRHLVRRRGQEARLRCSPMKGHSHVYWYRQLPEEGLKFMVYLQKENIIDESGMPKERFSAEFPKEGPSILRIQQVVRGDSAAYFCASSRAQDYNEQFFGPGTRLTVL.

J is TRBJ2-7 and V is TRBV2, with TRBD2 identical over 7 bases. Trimming cost V 5 bases and J 6 bases; bases outside gene matches: 4. The CDR3 is made up of 12 amino acids. Germline values: CDR1 SNHLY, CDR2 FYNNEI. For the CDR3, the DNA is TGTGCCAGCAGTACTAGCGAGGGCGAGCAGTACTTC. Translating gives CASSTSEGEQYF.

The CDR3 DNA sequence: TGCGCCAGCAGCATATCTTTACTGGGACAGGGGAGTGATGAGCAGTTCTTC. It encodes CASSISLLGQGSDEQFF. V is TRBV10-2 and J is TRBJ2-1; TRBD1 matches 10 bases. The CDR3 length is 17 residues. CDR1 WSHSY and CDR2 SAAADI come from the germline V gene. After removal of 6 bases from V and 8 bases from J, the junction contained 16 bases not matched to a gene.

The rearrangement uses TRBV19 and TRBJ1-5; D gene ambiguous. V lost 2 bases, J lost 0 bases, and 5 bases lay in between. This CDR3 region has 14 residues. Germline CDR1 reads LNHDA; CDR2 reads SQIVND (reference sequence). Written as DNA, the CDR3 is TGTGCCAGTAGTATACCCTATAGCAATCAGCCCCAGCATTTT. It yields the protein CASSIPYSNQPQHF.

This clone was seen just once. J is TRBJ2-2 and V is TRBV5-4; D perhaps matches TRBD1 (6 bases). V was shortened by 4 bases and J by 0 bases, with 10 bases between the two germline ends. The germline gives CDR1 SGHNT, CDR2 YYREEE (reference sequence). This CDR3 has 15 amino acids. The CDR3 protein is CASSPDRSNTGELFF. CDR3 nucleotides: TGTGCCAGCAGCCCCGACAGGTCGAACACCGGGGAGCTGTTTTTT.

The chain employs TRBV5-4 and TRBJ2-2, with 12 bases identical to TRBD2. Per the germline V gene, CDR1 is SGHNT and CDR2 is YYREEE (reference sequence). V lost 4 bases and J lost 7; bases outside the gene matches: 11. The CDR3 loop spans 17 amino acids. CDR3 sequence: CASSTTASGRAGGELFF. The CDR3 DNA follows: TGTGCCAGCAGCACCACTGCTAGCGGGAGGGCCGGCGGGGAGCTGTTTTTT. Full variable domain (rest looked up from reference TRBV5-4 and TRBJ2-2): ETGVTQSPTHLIKTRGQQVTLRCSSQSGHNTVSWYQQALGQGPQFIFQYYREEENGRGNFPPRFSGLQFPNYSSELNVNALELDDSALYLCASSTTASGRAGGELFFGEGSRLTVL.